A selection of T cell receptor beta chains follows, all from one sample in a study of persistence of HIV-infected CD4 T cells. No antigen is known for these receptors. The method was immunoSEQ multiplex PCR; TCRdb's version includes in-frame clones alone and lacks a portion of them. The table records about 36,000 clones, more than 70% of them present only once. Sequences were derived from cultured CD4+ T cells from PBMCs, sampled from a patient who received antiretroviral therapy. Every receptor here comes from an adult with HIV. The donor label of this sample is uncertain. Both conserved end residues are part of each CDR3. The order of the fields is clone size, J gene, V gene, D gene, CDR3 DNA, CDR3 protein. D genes are given only for firm matches. Clone size, where shown, is once, few, many, or a class for clones that have expanded.

clone size: -
J gene: TRBJ2-3
V gene: TRBV3-1/TRBV3-2
D gene: TRBD1
CDR3 DNA: TGTGCCAGCAGCCTAAGAGAGACAGGGTATAGCACAGATACGCAGTATTTT
CDR3 protein: CASSLRETGYSTDTQYF

clone size: -
J gene: TRBJ1-1
V gene: TRBV18
D gene: -
CDR3 DNA: TGTGCCAGCTCACCTAGCGGGGCGCACTATCCGGTGAACACTGAAGCTTTCTTT
CDR3 protein: CASSPSGAHYPVNTEAFF

clone size: -
J gene: TRBJ2-7
V gene: TRBV19
D gene: -
CDR3 DNA: TGTGCCAGTAGTATCCTCGGATACGAGCAGTACTTC
CDR3 protein: CASSILGYEQYF

clone size: -
J gene: TRBJ2-3
V gene: TRBV2
D gene: -
CDR3 DNA: TGTGCCAGCAGGGATAGCTTTCCGGATACGCAGTATTTT
CDR3 protein: CASRDSFPDTQYF

clone size: -
J gene: TRBJ2-7
V gene: TRBV5-1
D gene: TRBD1
CDR3 DNA: TGCGCCAGCAGCCCTCCCGGGACAGGGGACTACGAGCAGTACTTC
CDR3 protein: CASSPPGTGDYEQYF

clone size: -
J gene: TRBJ2-1
V gene: TRBV5-1
D gene: TRBD2
CDR3 DNA: TGCGCCAGCAGCTCCGGTCGACTAGCGGGGGGGCCTGTTGAGCAGTTCTTC
CDR3 protein: CASSSGRLAGGPVEQFF

clone size: -
J gene: TRBJ2-7
V gene: TRBV28
D gene: -
CDR3 DNA: TGTGCCAGCAGTTTATCAGGGACCAGGGAGTACTTC
CDR3 protein: CASSLSGTREYF

clone size: once
J gene: TRBJ2-3
V gene: TRBV27
D gene: TRBD1
CDR3 DNA: TGTGCCAGCAGTTTACCCGGGACAGGGGTGACAGATACGCAGTATTTT
CDR3 protein: CASSLPGTGVTDTQYF

clone size: -
J gene: TRBJ1-4
V gene: TRBV2
D gene: -
CDR3 DNA: TGTGCCAGCAGTGGAAGGAATAATGAAAAACTGTTTTTT
CDR3 protein: CASSGRNNEKLFF

clone size: -
J gene: TRBJ1-6
V gene: TRBV6-5
D gene: -
CDR3 DNA: TGTGCCAGCAAACAGGTTAATTCACCCCTCCACTTT
CDR3 protein: CASKQVNSPLHF

clone size: -
J gene: TRBJ2-3
V gene: TRBV5-1
D gene: TRBD2
CDR3 DNA: TGCGCCAGCCACCATAGCGGGGGCATGCCAGATACGCAGTATTTT
CDR3 protein: CASHHSGGMPDTQYF

clone size: -
J gene: TRBJ2-2
V gene: TRBV27
D gene: -
CDR3 DNA: TGTGCCAGCAGTTCAAGGGGCACGAACACCGGGGAGCTGTTTTTT
CDR3 protein: CASSSRGTNTGELFF

clone size: once
J gene: TRBJ1-6
V gene: TRBV4-2
D gene: -
CDR3 DNA: TGTGCCAGCAGGGCCTCGGACAGTATTAATTCACCCCTCCACTTT
CDR3 protein: CASRASDSINSPLHF

clone size: -
J gene: TRBJ1-1
V gene: TRBV19
D gene: TRBD1
CDR3 DNA: TGTGCCAGCTTACCGGGACAGGGGGCCTACACTGAAGCTTTCTTT
CDR3 protein: CASLPGQGAYTEAFF

clone size: once
J gene: TRBJ2-7
V gene: TRBV27
D gene: -
CDR3 DNA: TGTGCCAGCAGTTGGGGGCAGGGGGGCTACGAGCAGTACTTC
CDR3 protein: CASSWGQGGYEQYF

clone size: -
J gene: TRBJ2-7
V gene: TRBV14
D gene: -
CDR3 DNA: TGTGCCAGCAGCCAATTCCGCGAGCAGTACTTC
CDR3 protein: CASSQFREQYF

clone size: -
J gene: TRBJ2-7
V gene: TRBV27
D gene: TRBD1
CDR3 DNA: TGTGCCAGCAGTCTGGACAGGGGGTCCTACGAGCAGTACTTC
CDR3 protein: CASSLDRGSYEQYF

clone size: -
J gene: TRBJ2-3
V gene: TRBV3-1/TRBV3-2
D gene: TRBD1
CDR3 DNA: TGTGCCAGCAGCCAACGACAGGGGACAGATACGCAGTATTTT
CDR3 protein: CASSQRQGTDTQYF

clone size: -
J gene: TRBJ1-5
V gene: TRBV30
D gene: -
CDR3 DNA: TGTGCCTGGAGTGTAGGAGGGGGCAATCAGCCCCAGCATTTT
CDR3 protein: CAWSVGGGNQPQHF

clone size: -
J gene: TRBJ1-2
V gene: TRBV30
D gene: TRBD1
CDR3 DNA: TGTGCCTGGAGTGTTGGCAGGGGGCGCGGCTATGGCTACACCTTC
CDR3 protein: CAWSVGRGRGYGYTF

clone size: once
J gene: TRBJ1-5
V gene: TRBV19
D gene: -
CDR3 DNA: TGTGCCAGTAGCCAGGGGAATAGCAATCAGCCCCAGCATTTT
CDR3 protein: CASSQGNSNQPQHF

clone size: -
J gene: TRBJ2-3
V gene: TRBV9
D gene: TRBD1
CDR3 DNA: TGTGCCAGCAGCGCTCTAGACAGGGGCACAGATACGCAGTATTTT
CDR3 protein: CASSALDRGTDTQYF

clone size: -
J gene: TRBJ1-1
V gene: TRBV5-4
D gene: TRBD1
CDR3 DNA: TGTGCCAGCAGCCTTACCGGGACAGGGGGCCGGGGCACTGAAGCTTTCTTT
CDR3 protein: CASSLTGTGGRGTEAFF

clone size: -
J gene: TRBJ1-1
V gene: TRBV5-1
D gene: -
CDR3 DNA: TGCGCCAGCAGCTTGGGACCCGACCACACTGAAGCTTTCTTT
CDR3 protein: CASSLGPDHTEAFF

clone size: once
J gene: TRBJ2-7
V gene: TRBV2
D gene: -
CDR3 DNA: TGTGCCAGCCGCCGGAGCCAAGGGAGCTCCTACGAGCAGTACTTC
CDR3 protein: CASRRSQGSSYEQYF

clone size: -
J gene: TRBJ1-4
V gene: TRBV10-2
D gene: TRBD1
CDR3 DNA: TGCGCCAGCAGTGAGTCGGACAGGGGGAAAAAACTGTTTTTT
CDR3 protein: CASSESDRGKKLFF

clone size: -
J gene: TRBJ1-2
V gene: TRBV27
D gene: -
CDR3 DNA: TGTGCCAGCACCCATGGGGCGGGCTATGGCTACACCTTC
CDR3 protein: CASTHGAGYGYTF

clone size: once
J gene: TRBJ1-1
V gene: TRBV5-1
D gene: TRBD1
CDR3 DNA: TGCGCCAGCAGCTTACCCGGGACAGGGGGCACTGAAGCTTTCTTT
CDR3 protein: CASSLPGTGGTEAFF

clone size: -
J gene: TRBJ2-7
V gene: TRBV7-6
D gene: TRBD2
CDR3 DNA: TGTGCCAGCAGCCCTCGGGCTAGCGGGGCCAAAAGGGACGAGCAGTACTTC
CDR3 protein: CASSPRASGAKRDEQYF

clone size: -
J gene: TRBJ1-1
V gene: TRBV28
D gene: TRBD1
CDR3 DNA: TGTGCCAGCAGCGGACAGGTGCATGAAGCTTTCTTT
CDR3 protein: CASSGQVHEAFF

clone size: -
J gene: TRBJ1-1
V gene: TRBV20-1
D gene: -
CDR3 DNA: TGCAGTGCGTCAACAGGGACAGCTTTCTTT
CDR3 protein: CSASTGTAFF

clone size: -
J gene: TRBJ2-1
V gene: TRBV29-1
D gene: -
CDR3 DNA: TGCAGCGCAGAAAGGGGGGGGGCACAAGAGCAGTTCTTC
CDR3 protein: CSAERGGAQEQFF

clone size: -
J gene: TRBJ1-2
V gene: TRBV29-1
D gene: TRBD1
CDR3 DNA: TGCAGCGTTGAAAAGGGGGCGCGTAGTGGCTACACCTTC
CDR3 protein: CSVEKGARSGYTF